What follows describes a single TCR beta chain. This clonotype was seen a few times. Its target antigen remains unknown. Qualities for individual bases were not recorded, and no much larger clone is one base off. The record originates from a study of blood T cells in healthy people across ages (dated by TCRdb to between 2015 and 2016). A note on the overall study: In model experiments, template switching captured about one uniquely barcoded TCR beta cDNA molecule for every two T cells. Age-related changes in TCR beta repertoire diversity were measured in the study by deep sequencing normalized with unique cDNA molecular identifiers. The donors were divided into four age groups: young (average approximately 17 years), middle-aged (roughly 42), aged (roughly 60) and long-lived (about 79). To avoid experimental bias, donors of different ages were distributed randomly across sequencing lanes. Two additional independent replicas of 1 million unique cDNA reads from the same blood draw were analyzed for two donors (one aged 18 to 29 and one aged 80 or older).

Based on the germline V gene, the CDR1 and CDR2 sequences are MGHDK and SYGVNS. The V and J ends are trimmed by 2 bases and 4 bases, leaving 14 bases between them. The CDR3 numbers 16 residues from cysteine through phenylalanine. The read is trimmed to its CDR3 DNA, 48 bases read in frame from base 1. The full study reports these points: Observed TCR beta diversity per million T cells fell roughly linearly with age, and a significant reduction was already apparent by age about 43. Compared with the aged group, more naive CD4+ T cells, fewer expanded clones and increased TCR diversity were shown by the long-lived group, suggesting age selection. Estimates of total diversity from one million sequenced T cells were regarded as lower bounds and underestimates. The CMV infection status of donors was not known, potentially confounding age-related changes in expanded clonotypes. Conclusive comparison of naive and antigen-experienced compartments was prevented by the profiling of bulk unsorted PBMCs. The percentage of naive T cells measured by flow cytometry correlated strongly with observed TCR beta diversity.

The receptor library was made with 5' RACE. The sample was run on an Illumina HiSeq 2500. A second PCR of about 7 to 12 cycles was run with a J-beta primer mix and a sample-barcoded 5' primer. Each TCR beta cDNA molecule received a unique molecular identifier from a template-switch 5' adaptor carrying 12 random nucleotides. Each sample yielded at least 3 million CDR3-containing paired-end reads. First-strand cDNA was synthesized from all RNA with the Mint cDNA synthesis kit, primed by a TRBC-specific oligonucleotide. After uracil-DNA glycosylase treatment, a first 18-cycle PCR used universal primers M1SS and BC2_uni_R on all cDNA. In the authors' own workflow: For normalization, 1 million high-quality reads, each with a distinct molecular identifier, were randomly selected from each sample. Reads sharing molecular identifiers were discarded rather than binned into consensus sequences. MiTCR, run with a Q25 quality threshold and the strictest error-elimination algorithm, handled CDR3 identification, clonotype clustering and error correction. Lower-bound total TCR beta diversity was estimated with a nonparametric unseen species model using Euler transformation. TCRdb reanalyzed the raw reads on its own, using fastp at Q25 for trimming and MiXCR for clone calling, and kept in-frame beta chains. For every CDR3 protein sequence, its rows merge into one entry that carries the most common genes and DNA. V and J calls and clone size were set by TCRdb, not the authors. This sample comprises roughly 1.7 million distinct CDR3 sequences, 30% to 35% of them detected only once. Around 10% of the sample is held by the ten biggest clonotypes.

The roughly 38 donors, aged about 6 to 100 years, were systemically healthy Caucasian individuals from Russia. Each donor gave ten milliliters of peripheral blood, drawn into EDTA-treated Vacutainer tubes. Ficoll-Paque density-gradient centrifugation was used to isolate PBMCs, with at least 7 million obtained per sample. Trizol reagent was used to extract total RNA from PBMCs, with at least 5 micrograms per sample. For every donor, an aliquot of PBMCs went through flow cytometry to measure the percentages of naive CD45RAhigh/CD27high T cells. Material: blood. The sequence was collected from a woman under 40 in good health. The rearrangement joined TRBV25-1 to TRBJ1-4; the D region possibly corresponds to TRBD1 (5 bases align). The CDR3 loop reads CASSEREGQINEKLFF. The DNA is TGTGCCAGCAGTGAAAGGGAGGGGCAGATTAATGAAAAACTGTTTTTT. With the rest looked up from the reference TRBV25-1 and TRBJ1-4 genes rather than sequenced, the full variable domain is EADIYQTPRYLVIGTGKKITLECSQTMGHDKMYWYQQDPGMELHLIHYSYGVNSTEKGDLSSESTVSRIRTEHFPLTLESARPSHTSQYLCASSEREGQINEKLFFGSGTQLSVL.